This entry lists 25 T cell receptor beta chains sequenced from one sample in a study of blood T cells in healthy people across ages. Using a J-beta primer mix together with a sample-barcoded 5' primer, a second PCR was run for roughly 6 to 12 cycles. TCRdb reprocessed the 5' RACE reads with MiXCR, giving one entry per CDR3 protein. The table has 1.6 million or so distinct CDR3 sequences, about 35% seen once. The material sequenced was blood. All receptors come from a woman aged 25 to 39 in good health.

There are many counts of this clonotype. V gene TRBV12-3 or TRBV12-4 combines with J gene TRBJ2-7; D call uncertain. The ends were cut back, 3 bases at V and 5 bases at J, with 11 bases in the middle. This CDR3 region has 13 residues. The CDR3 DNA is TGTGCCAGCAGTTTGGACGTGCCTGACGAGCAGTACTTC. Translated, it gives CASSLDVPDEQYF.

The chain has TRBV9 and TRBJ1-2, with D unresolved. V shed 2 bases and J shed 4 bases, with 9 bases lying between them. Germline V gene data show CDR1 as SGDLS and CDR2 as YYNGEE. The CDR3 runs 13 residues. The CDR3, as DNA: TGTGCCAGCAGCGTTGTACTAGGCTATGGCTACACCTTC. Amino acid sequence: CASSVVLGYGYTF. The variable domain in full, with the rest retrieved from reference TRBV9 and TRBJ1-2, is DSGVTQTPKHLITATGQRVTLRCSPRSGDLSVYWYQQSLDQGLQFLIQYYNGEERAKGNILERFSAQQFPDLHSELNLSSLELGDSALYFCASSVVLGYGYTFGSGTRLTVV.

The sample holds a few counts of this clonotype. This chain uses TRBV12-3 or TRBV12-4 with TRBJ2-3, with D possibly being TRBD1 or TRBD2 (5 bases each). The CDR3 spans 14 residues. The V gene lost 6 bases and the J gene lost 4 bases, with 14 bases spanning the gap. CDR3 sequence reads: CASSKGPEPDTQYF. DNA for the CDR3: TGTGCCAGCAGCAAGGGACCCGAACCAGATACGCAGTATTTT.

This clonotype came up a few times. The chain carries TRBV27 and TRBJ2-1; either TRBD1 or TRBD2 may supply D (5 bases each). V was clipped by 4 bases and J by 8 bases, with 15 bases between them. The CDR3 length is 14 residues. Germline CDR1 is MNHEY and CDR2 is SMNVEV (reference sequence). CDR3 sequence reads: CASSWDGFLYEQFF. The CDR3 DNA follows: TGTGCCAGCAGTTGGGACGGTTTCTTGTATGAGCAGTTCTTC.

The rearrangement joins TRBV20-1 to TRBJ2-2; no clear D gene. The CDR3 totals 16 residues. Germline CDR1 and CDR2: DFQATT and SNEGSKA (reference sequence). Trimming took 2 bases from V and 2 from J, leaving 15 bases between them. The CDR3 region has the DNA TGCAGTGCTAGAACCCCGGTACCGAGTAACACCGGGGAGCTGTTTTTT. It is translated as CSARTPVPSNTGELFF.

The table lists this clonotype with a few counts. The chain is built from TRBV5-1 and TRBJ2-1; TRBD2 aligns across 12 bases. Trimming removed 1 base from V and 8 bases from J; junction bases left unmatched: 10. Germline loops: CDR1 SGHRS, CDR2 YFSETQ. CDR3 size: 17 residues. CDR3 sequence: CASSLPETSGGLDEQFF. The CDR3 bases are TGCGCCAGCAGCTTGCCGGAAACTAGCGGGGGGTTAGATGAGCAGTTCTTC. The full variable domain, in which reference TRBV5-1 and TRBJ2-1 provide the parts outside the CDR3, is KAGVTQTPRYLIKTRGQQVTLSCSPISGHRSVSWYQQTPGQGLQFLFEYFSETQRNKGNFPGRFSGRQFSNSRSEMNVSTLELGDSALYLCASSLPETSGGLDEQFFGPGTRLTVL.

V and J are TRBV6-6 and TRBJ2-1; D is possibly TRBD2 (6 bases). Germline CDR1 MNHNY, CDR2 SVGAGI (reference sequence). With 2 bases removed from V and 8 bases from J, the gap between germline ends came to 10 bases. The CDR3 spans 13 residues. CDR3 residues: CASSYGGSDEQFF. CDR3 bases: TGTGCCAGCAGTTACGGGGGGTCCGATGAGCAGTTCTTC.

A few counts support this clonotype. This sequence joins TRBV7-2 and TRBJ2-7; 8 nucleotides agree with TRBD1. The CDR3 sequence is 15 residues long. V lost 6 bases and J lost 2; bases outside the gene matches: 9. CDR1 SGHTA and CDR2 FQGNSA come from the germline V gene. CDR3 sequence reads: CASSQRQGTPYEQYF. In DNA form, the CDR3 reads TGTGCCAGCAGTCAAAGACAGGGGACACCCTACGAGCAGTACTTC. The complete variable domain, with remaining parts taken from reference TRBV7-2 and TRBJ2-7, reads GAGVSQSPSNKVTEKGKDVELRCDPISGHTALYWYRQSLGQGLEFLIYFQGNSAPDKSGLPSDRFSAERTGGSVSTLTIQRTQQEDSAVYLCASSQRQGTPYEQYFGPGTRLTVT.

This chain links TRBV20-1 with TRBJ2-5; D ambiguous. Germline-derived CDR1 and CDR2 are DFQATT and SNEGSKA (reference sequence). The CDR3 totals 11 residues. The V end was cut by 7 bases, the J end by 1 base, with 7 bases between. The CDR3 loop reads CSVSAQETQYF. The CDR3 DNA reads TGCAGTGTGTCGGCCCAAGAGACCCAGTACTTC.

There are a few counts of this clonotype. The chain recombines TRBV6-2 or TRBV6-3 with TRBJ2-7; possible D gene TRBD1, 5 bases. This CDR3 is 15 amino acids long. The germline V gene has CDR1 MNHEY and CDR2 SVGEGT. The V and J ends lost 2 bases and 1 base respectively, with 12 bases between them. The CDR3 DNA reads TGTGCCAGCAGTTACAGGCACCAGGGATCCTACGAGCAGTACTTC. Its translation is CASSYRHQGSYEQYF.

The chain is built from TRBV7-2 and TRBJ2-3; 7 nucleotides match TRBD2. From germline, CDR1 is SGHTA and CDR2 FQGNSA. V lost 0 bases, J lost 5 bases, and 8 bases stayed unmatched. The CDR3 is made up of 16 amino acids. The CDR3 region has the DNA TGTGCCAGCAGCTTAGCCTGGGGGGGGGGTCGAGATACGCAGTATTTT. As protein: CASSLAWGGGRDTQYF.

This sequence joins TRBV5-1 and TRBJ2-3, with D unclear. This CDR3 has 15 amino acids. CDR1 and CDR2 from the germline V gene are SGHRS and YFSETQ. V lost 0 bases and J lost 0, with 8 bases in between. The CDR3 is CASSLVEESTDTQYF. The CDR3, as DNA: TGCGCCAGCAGCTTGGTAGAGGAAAGCACAGATACGCAGTATTTT.

V and J are TRBV6-2 or TRBV6-3 and TRBJ2-7; tentatively, D is TRBD2 (5 bases). The germline V and J ends were trimmed by 6 bases and 5 bases, with 11 bases remaining between them. The CDR3 loop spans 12 amino acids. CDR1 MNHEY and CDR2 SVGEGT come from the germline V gene. CDR3 bases: TGTGCCAGCAGCCGGACTGATCACGAGCAGTACTTC. This translates into CASSRTDHEQYF.

This clonotype turned up a few times. The chain links TRBV6-6 to TRBJ1-2; D gene unclear. V lost 0 bases and J 5 bases, leaving 19 bases between the germline ends. The CDR3 runs 17 residues. CDR1 is MNHNY, CDR2 SVGAGI, per germline (reference sequence). CDR3 sequence (DNA): TGTGCCAGCAGTTACTCGCCCGAAAACGGACCAGAGTATGGCTACACCTTC. Translated, it gives CASSYSPENGPEYGYTF.

This clonotype showed up many times. V and J are TRBV6-2 or TRBV6-3 and TRBJ2-7; TRBD1 aligns across 8 bases. The V and J ends lost 4 bases and 1 base, in that order; junction bases with no gene match: 3. From germline, CDR1 is MNHEY and CDR2 SVGEGT. The CDR3 sequence is 14 residues long. The CDR3 bases are TGTGCCAGCAGTTGGGGGACAGGATCCTACGAGCAGTACTTC. It is translated as CASSWGTGSYEQYF.

This clonotype was seen only a few times. The chain is built from TRBV6-4 and TRBJ2-1; 9 nucleotides match TRBD2. The CDR3 length is 15 residues. In germline, CDR1 is MRHNA, CDR2 SNTAGT. With 2 bases clipped from V and 8 bases from J, the junction kept 7 bases outside the gene matches. The CDR3 here is CASSDRRGGIHEQFF. The CDR3 DNA reads as TGTGCCAGCAGTGACCGGCGGGGGGGCATCCATGAGCAGTTCTTC.

V is TRBV14 and J is TRBJ1-5; unclear D gene. Per the germline V gene, CDR1 is SGHDN and CDR2 is FVKESK. The V and J ends lost 3 bases and 3 bases respectively, with 6 bases between them. This CDR3 is built from 13 residues. The CDR3 sequence: CASSQGYNQPQHF. The CDR3 DNA reads TGTGCCAGCAGCCAGGGATACAATCAGCCCCAGCATTTT.

There are a few counts of this clonotype. CDR3 in DNA: TGTGCCGGGATGGTCGGCGGGAGCCCTCTCGAGCAGTACTTC. The encoded protein is CAGMVGGSPLEQYF. The chain recombines TRBV30 with TRBJ2-5; 7 bases agree with TRBD2. Near its end, the DNA agrees better with TRBJ2-7, so the J call may be wrong. Germline V CDR1 and CDR2: GTSNPN, SVGIG (reference sequence). The length of the CDR3 is 14 residues.

The chain links TRBV4-1 to TRBJ2-2; maybe TRBD2 (6 bases). Trimming took off 3 bases at V and 3 bases at J, with 14 bases between the two ends. The germline V gene encodes CDR1 MGHRA and CDR2 YSYEKL. This CDR3 region has 16 residues. Here the CDR3 DNA reads TGCGCCAGCAGCCAGGAGGGGACTTCCTACACCGGGGAGCTGTTTTTT. Translation gives CASSQEGTSYTGELFF.

The chain links TRBV7-2 to TRBJ2-1; maybe TRBD2 (7 bases). V was clipped by 3 bases and J by 7 bases, with 16 bases between them. The CDR3 length is 15 residues. Germline loops: CDR1 SGHTA, CDR2 FQGNSA. CDR3 bases: TGTGCCAGCAGCTTTGGGGGGGCGAACCGGAATGAGCAGTTCTTC. Its protein is CASSFGGANRNEQFF.

The chain carries TRBV2 and TRBJ1-4, with D unclear. Germline V gene data show CDR1 as SNHLY and CDR2 as FYNNEI. V was shortened by 0 bases and J by 4 bases, with 12 bases between the two germline ends. CDR3 length: 16 amino acids. The DNA for the CDR3 is TGTGCCAGCAGTGAAGCGTCGGGAGAGCTTAATGAAAAACTGTTTTTT. It is translated as CASSEASGELNEKLFF.

This clonotype was seen a few times. The chain links TRBV6-6 to TRBJ2-3; D call uncertain. Germline lookup yields CDR1 MNHNY and CDR2 SVGAGI (reference sequence). The germline V and J ends were trimmed by 2 bases and 4 bases, with 16 bases remaining between them. The CDR3 contains 16 residues. The CDR3 region is CASSYVTSLGSDTQYF. The CDR3 DNA sequence: TGTGCCAGCAGTTACGTAACCTCCCTGGGGTCAGATACGCAGTATTTT.

This chain links TRBV11-2 with TRBJ2-5, with 8 positions matching TRBD1. Germline assignment: CDR1 SGHAT and CDR2 FQNNGV. V lost 6 bases to trimming and J lost 2 bases; unmatched junction nucleotides: 8. The CDR3 spans 15 residues. CDR3 in amino acids: CASSFRNRGQETQYF. The CDR3 nucleotides read TGTGCCAGCAGTTTTAGGAACAGGGGGCAAGAGACCCAGTACTTC.

This chain links TRBV20-1 with TRBJ1-1; D uncertain. Looked up from germline, CDR1 is DFQATT and CDR2 is SNEGSKA (reference sequence). V dropped 0 bases and J dropped 2 bases, with 10 bases sitting between them. This CDR3 is built from 14 residues. The CDR3 DNA reads TGCAGTGCTAGAGATCTTAGGGCAAACACTGAAGCTTTCTTT. Translating it yields CSARDLRANTEAFF.

The gene calls are TRBV7-3 and TRBJ2-5; 9 bases fit TRBD2. CDR3 length equals 15 residues. CDR1 is SGHTA and CDR2 is FQGTGA in the germline V gene. V lost 6 bases, J lost 5 bases, and 10 bases stayed unmatched. CDR3 coding DNA: TGTGCCAGCAGTTCCACCGGGCTAGCGGGGGAGACCCAGTACTTC. It codes for CASSSTGLAGETQYF.